This section outlines one T cell receptor beta chain sequence together with its context. Its antigen is still unknown. No much larger clonotype is one base removed from it; base qualities were not supplied. This sample stems from a study of shared clonotypes between healthy human individuals (dated by TCRdb to the early 2020s). Background on the whole study: The cohort included a few men and a couple of women between 18 and 49 years of age. For each donor, three plates each were used for CD4 naive and CD4 memory, two plates were used for CD8 naive, and one plate was used for CD8 memory. To estimate repertoire size and how much clonotypes are shared between individuals, the study performed deep sequencing of blood TCR repertoires from roughly five healthy adults. Libraries were prepared and TCR repertoires were sequenced by different laboratories using diverse techniques, in order to increase sequencing depth and limit assay-specific biases. Per donor, leukapheresis produced somewhere between about 0.9 and 9 billion PBMCs.

The cysteine opens and the phenylalanine closes a CDR3 of 15 amino acids. The read is trimmed to its CDR3 DNA, 45 bases read in frame from base 1. For CDR1 and CDR2, the germline V gene lists SGHRS and YFSETQ. Trimming removed 3 bases from V and 4 bases from J; the gene matches leave 8 bases unexplained. Using the deep immunoSEQ assay, multiplex PCR amplified TCR CDR3 regions from genomic DNA. Genomic DNA extracted from each cell subset was distributed evenly over all wells of several immunoSEQ 96-well plates, and each plate served as one replicate. For sorted subsets, approximately 210 ng of genomic DNA, equivalent to around 30,000 T cell genomes, went into each replicate PCR. The purified libraries were quantified using a Qubit 3.0 fluorometer, sized with a Bioanalyzer 2100, and then quantified again using the KAPA Library Quantification kit. Each immunoSEQ 96-well plate was sequenced on its own single-read 150-cycle Illumina NextSeq 550 flow cell. Processing in the source paper ran as follows. The immunoSEQ output contained only junctional sequences without quality scores, so filtering could not match that applied to full-length reads. Sequences were annotated with PyIR, a Python wrapper for IgBLAST v1.9, using IMGT germline references to assign V/J genes and CDR3. Reads were removed for weak V/J assignments (E-value above 1e-6), missing CDR3, stop codons, out-of-frame junctions, or ambiguous translated residues. A V3J clonotype was defined by an identical inferred V gene, J gene, and CDR3 amino acid sequence. Percentage overlap between repertoires was computed as shared unique clonotypes divided by the size of the smaller repertoire. Repertoire richness was assessed with RTK rarefaction, the Chao1 estimator, and Recon v2.1 estimates of unobserved clonotypes. Generation probabilities were computed with OLGA for all TCRbeta clonotypes obtained by the gDNA method from several donors. TCRdb obtained this table from immuneACCESS and retained in-frame rearrangements with V and J assigned. These tables miss some clones; where compared with another copy, unresolved V genes account for less than half of the shortfall, and the remainder is unexplained. V and J calls plus clone size are reproduced from that table; the DNA served to infer D and trimming. The sample has around 1.1 million clones on record, around three quarters of them singletons. Roughly 0.57% of the sample goes to the ten largest clones.

Study-wide findings and limitations: The small number of donors limited the genetic and exposure-history diversity represented. Pairwise subsampling indicated that sequencing depth was expected to affect the degree of clonotype sharing among donors. Estimated clonotype richness was generally larger for naive than for memory subsets. When four donors were compared, the shared fraction of clonotypes was about 5.4% for naive CD4, approximately 3.3% for naive CD8, 2% to 2.5% for memory CD4, and around 0.37% for memory CD8. Even with the large sequencing depth, rarefaction of the sorted-subset datasets indicated that sequencing was incomplete. Sampling was limited to blood, and TCR repertoires in tissue likely differ from TCR repertoires in blood. Compared with non-shared clonotypes, the clonotypes found in all four sorted-subset donors had higher generation probabilities.

Donors were healthy HIV-negative adults with no recently reported acute infections or vaccinations. Only Caucasian adults living in Nashville, Tennessee, USA were represented among the donors. CD4+ T cells were enriched by magnetic negative selection; naive cells were then positively selected on CD45RA, and the negative fraction formed the memory subset. Blood was collected by leukapheresis, and PBMCs were isolated by Ficoll-Histopaque density gradient centrifugation and then cryopreserved in liquid nitrogen vapor phase. Analytical flow cytometry was used to check the purity and quantity of each magnetically sorted T cell population. Each sorted fraction had its genomic DNA isolated and then quantified by UV absorbance on a Nanodrop 2000c.

The sequence derives from a man in his late teens or twenties in good health. Some clones in this sample may be carry-over from other donors' samples. The specimen was memory CD4+ T cells from PBMCs. The label giving this sample's cell subset or site can be read as: CD45RA-negative fraction. The V and J genes are TRBV5-1 and TRBJ2-3, and 7 bases in between align with TRBD1. At the DNA level, the sequence is TGCGCCAGCAGCTCGGGACAGAGGAACCCAGATACGCAGTATTTT. Translated, this is CASSSGQRNPDTQYF.